The 19 T cell receptor beta chains presented below share a single source sample, sequenced in a study of shared T cell receptors in the human thymus. Some clones are missing from TCRdb's copy, which holds only in-frame ones; the method was immunoSEQ multiplex PCR. The sample records 55,000 to 75,000 clones, around 96% being singletons. The sequencing input was thymocytes. These receptors were taken from a human donor.

This clone occurred once. This chain uses TRBV7-2 with TRBJ1-6; D is undetermined. Deletions cut 5 bases from V and 0 bases from J, with 17 bases between. The CDR3 is 18 residues long. Germline V gene sequence: CDR1 SGHTA, CDR2 FQGNSA. The CDR3 DNA reads as TGTGCCAGCAGCCCCAACGTACAGCCGAGCTCCTATAATTCACCCCTCCACTTT. Its translation: CASSPNVQPSSYNSPLHF.

This clone showed up just once. V is TRBV7-8 and J is TRBJ2-7; no reliable D call. The CDR3 loop spans 16 amino acids. V was trimmed by 1 base and J by 2 bases, leaving 15 bases between them. Germline V gene lookup returns CDR1 SGHVS and CDR2 FQNEAQ. This CDR3 reads CASSLVAKFNTYEQYF. The DNA of the CDR3 is TGTGCCAGCAGCTTAGTCGCCAAGTTCAATACCTACGAGCAGTACTTC. Full variable domain (rest looked up from reference TRBV7-8 and TRBJ2-7): GAGVSQSPRYKVAKRGQDVALRCDPISGHVSLFWYQQALGQGPEFLTYFQNEAQLDKSGLPSDRFFAERPEGSVSTLKIQRTQQEDSAVYLCASSLVAKFNTYEQYFGPGTRLTVT.

This clone has just one count. This sequence joins TRBV2 and TRBJ2-1; D unclear. Germline V gene lookup returns CDR1 SNHLY and CDR2 FYNNEI. The V gene lost 3 bases and the J gene lost 8 bases, with 5 bases spanning the gap. This CDR3 comprises 11 residues. The CDR3: CASSEGHEQFF. The CDR3 bases are TGTGCCAGCAGTGAGGGTCATGAGCAGTTCTTC.

This clone has a single count. J is TRBJ2-1 and V is TRBV5-4; 8 bases fit TRBD1. Germline trimming cut 2 bases from V and 3 bases from J; bases unmatched to any gene: 10. Germline loops: CDR1 SGHNT, CDR2 YYREEE (reference sequence). CDR3 length equals 17 residues. CDR3 sequence (DNA): TGTGCCAGCAGCTTTGGATTCGGACAGGGCTGCTACAATGAGCAGTTCTTC. Its protein product is CASSFGFGQGCYNEQFF.

The chain links TRBV18 to TRBJ2-7; possibly TRBD1 for D (6 bases). The CDR3 sequence is 11 residues long. Trimming removed 5 bases from V and 6 bases from J, with 8 bases in between. The germline CDR1 and CDR2 sequences are KGHSH and LQKENI. The CDR3 reads CASSKQGEQYF. The CDR3 nucleotides are TGTGCCAGCTCAAAACAGGGCGAGCAGTACTTC. The full variable domain, with the rest looked up from reference TRBV18 and TRBJ2-7, is NAGVMQNPRHLVRRRGQEARLRCSPMKGHSHVYWYRQLPEEGLKFMVYLQKENIIDESGMPKERFSAEFPKEGPSILRIQQVVRGDSAAYFCASSKQGEQYFGPGTRLTVT.

V gene TRBV4-1 combines with J gene TRBJ2-7, with no clear D. The CDR3 contains 13 residues. V was trimmed by 0 bases and J by 6 bases, leaving 9 bases between them. In germline, CDR1 is MGHRA, CDR2 YSYEKL. CDR3 coding DNA: TGCGCCAGCAGCCAAGATAGTAAGGCCGAGCAGTACTTC. Protein: CASSQDSKAEQYF.

Only one count was recorded for this clone. The V gene is TRBV5-1, the J gene TRBJ2-5, with 9 positions matching TRBD2. J lost 1 base, V lost 5 bases, and 3 bases had no gene match. CDR1 and CDR2 (germline): SGHRS, YFSETQ. CDR3 length: 14 residues. CDR3 protein: CASRDSGGQETQYF. In DNA form, the CDR3 reads TGCGCCAGCAGGGATAGCGGGGGCCAAGAGACCCAGTACTTC.

This chain uses TRBV5-1 with TRBJ1-1, with 7 nucleotides matching TRBD1. V trimming: 3 bases; J trimming: 6 bases; junction bases outside the gene matches: 14. Per germline, CDR1 SGHRS and CDR2 YFSETQ. The CDR3 consists of 16 residues. CDR3 nucleotide sequence: TGCGCCAGCAGCTCGGGGACAGCGATACGAGGTTCTGAAGCTTTCTTT. Translating gives CASSSGTAIRGSEAFF. Based on the CDR3 plus reference TRBV5-1 and TRBJ1-1, the full variable domain is KAGVTQTPRYLIKTRGQQVTLSCSPISGHRSVSWYQQTPGQGLQFLFEYFSETQRNKGNFPGRFSGRQFSNSRSEMNVSTLELGDSALYLCASSSGTAIRGSEAFFGQGTRLTVV.

J is TRBJ2-2 and V is TRBV7-3; D gene unclear. Germline CDR1 reads SGHTA; CDR2 reads FQGTGA. This CDR3 region has 18 residues. V lost 1 base and J 3 bases, leaving 18 bases between the germline ends. The CDR3, as DNA: TGTGCCAGCAGCTTAAAAAAGGGAAGATCAAACCACACCGGGGAGCTGTTTTTT. It codes for CASSLKKGRSNHTGELFF. The full variable domain, completed using reference TRBV7-3 and TRBJ2-2, is GAGVSQTPSNKVTEKGKYVELRCDPISGHTALYWYRQSLGQGPEFLIYFQGTGAADDSGLPNDRFFAVRPEGSVSTLKIQRTERGDSAVYLCASSLKKGRSNHTGELFFGEGSRLTVL.

J is TRBJ2-1 and V is TRBV11-1; TRBD2 matches 9 bases. The CDR3 is 16 amino acids. Looked up from germline, CDR1 is SGHAT and CDR2 is FQDESV (reference sequence). The ends lost 4 bases at V and 5 bases at J; junction bases unmatched: 9. The CDR3 sequence: CASSSPSSGENNEQFF. Here the CDR3 DNA reads TGTGCCAGCAGCTCCCCCTCTAGCGGGGAAAACAATGAGCAGTTCTTC. The whole variable domain, filled in from reference TRBV11-1 and TRBJ2-1, reads EAEVAQSPRYKITEKSQAVAFWCDPISGHATLYWYRQILGQGPELLVQFQDESVVDDSQLPKDRFSAERLKGVDSTLKIQPAELGDSAMYLCASSSPSSGENNEQFFGPGTRLTVL.

The chain links TRBV7-2 to TRBJ2-1; tentative D call: TRBD1 (5 bases). Trimming took off 5 bases at V and 8 bases at J, with 25 bases between the two ends. Looked up from germline, CDR1 is SGHTA and CDR2 is FQGNSA. The CDR3 has 17 amino acids. The CDR3 DNA sequence: TGTGCCAGCAGCCCCGGACATGGGTGCCCTGAAGGGGATGAGCAGTTCTTC. Amino acid sequence: CASSPGHGCPEGDEQFF. Looking up the rest from reference TRBV7-2 and TRBJ2-1 gives the full variable domain: GAGVSQSPSNKVTEKGKDVELRCDPISGHTALYWYRQSLGQGLEFLIYFQGNSAPDKSGLPSDRFSAERTGGSVSTLTIQRTQQEDSAVYLCASSPGHGCPEGDEQFFGPGTRLTVL.

The genes are TRBV2 and TRBJ2-4, with a tentative D call TRBD2 (6 bases). V was trimmed by 5 bases and J by 2 bases, leaving 10 bases between them. The CDR3 length is 14 residues. Germline V gene data show CDR1 as SNHLY and CDR2 as FYNNEI. CDR3 coding DNA: TGTGCCAGCAGTCCGGGGAGGTCCAAAAACATTCAGTACTTC. Residues: CASSPGRSKNIQYF.

The gene calls are TRBV5-4 and TRBJ2-7, with 9 bases lining up with TRBD2. The CDR3 length is 15 residues. Losses at the gene ends were 2 bases for V and 6 bases for J; bases not matched to a gene: 9. CDR1 is SGHNT and CDR2 is YYREEE in the germline V gene (reference sequence). The DNA of the CDR3 is TGTGCCAGCAGCTTATGCCTAGCGGGATGTGGCGAGCAGTACTTC. Translating it yields CASSLCLAGCGEQYF. Looking up the rest from reference TRBV5-4 and TRBJ2-7 gives the full variable domain: ETGVTQSPTHLIKTRGQQVTLRCSSQSGHNTVSWYQQALGQGPQFIFQYYREEENGRGNFPPRFSGLQFPNYSSELNVNALELDDSALYLCASSLCLAGCGEQYFGPGTRLTVT.

The chain has TRBV13 and TRBJ2-7; either TRBD1 or TRBD2 may supply D (7 bases each). The CDR3 spans 17 residues. CDR1 and CDR2 from the germline V gene are PRHDT and FYEKMQ (reference sequence). With 5 bases removed from V and 3 bases from J, the gap between germline ends came to 23 bases. The CDR3 DNA sequence: TGTGCCAGCAGCACCCAGAGGGGGCGGGGGTCGAGCTACGAGCAGTACTTC. It specifies CASSTQRGRGSSYEQYF.

The genes are TRBV7-2 and TRBJ2-7, with 13 bases that match TRBD2. The germline V gene encodes CDR1 SGHTA and CDR2 FQGNSA. There are 17 residues in the CDR3. The trim removed 5 bases at V and 5 bases at J, leaving 12 bases unmatched. The chain's CDR3 is CASSPLRLAGGFDEQYF. DNA of the CDR3: TGTGCCAGCAGCCCACTCCGACTAGCGGGGGGATTTGACGAGCAGTACTTC.

The chain couples TRBV7-2 to TRBJ2-1; 7 bases agree with TRBD1. V shed 7 bases and J 6 bases; nucleotides not matched to a gene: 3. This CDR3 has 12 amino acids. Germline lookup yields CDR1 SGHTA and CDR2 FQGNSA. Written as DNA, the CDR3 is TGTGCCAGCACACCAGGGGGCAATGAGCAGTTCTTC. Translating it yields CASTPGGNEQFF.

The gene calls are TRBV19 and TRBJ1-5, with 7 positions matching TRBD1. Germline V gene lookup returns CDR1 LNHDA and CDR2 SQIVND (reference sequence). The CDR3 consists of 14 residues. Losses at the gene ends were 5 bases for V and 2 bases for J; bases not matched to a gene: 3. This CDR3 is CASSPGQGNQPQHF. Written as DNA, the CDR3 is TGTGCCAGTAGTCCCGGACAGGGCAATCAGCCCCAGCATTTT.

This clone was observed once. The J gene is TRBJ1-1, the V gene TRBV7-3; D is uncertain. The CDR3 loop spans 16 amino acids. Germline CDR1 is SGHTA and CDR2 is FQGTGA. Trimming took off 2 bases at V and 2 bases at J, with 15 bases between the two ends. The CDR3 protein is CASSLLHGGLNTEAFF. The CDR3 DNA is TGTGCCAGCAGCTTATTACATGGCGGACTAAACACTGAAGCTTTCTTT.

The genes are TRBV27 and TRBJ1-1; no clear D gene. The length of the CDR3 is 15 residues. The V gene lost 2 bases and the J gene lost 2 bases, with 12 bases spanning the gap. Germline loops: CDR1 MNHEY, CDR2 SMNVEV (reference sequence). The CDR3 DNA sequence: TGTGCCAGCAGTTTAAGCGGATTGGGAAACACTGAAGCTTTCTTT. Amino acids: CASSLSGLGNTEAFF.